This T cell receptor (beta chain) was captured by sequencing in a study of beta chain features in type 1 diabetes. Overall study findings and caveats: Patients and controls would share equally any PCR tilt toward shorter templates. Across all four CD4+ subsets, people with type 1 diabetes showed modestly shorter TCRB CDR3s.

Since all of the isolated RNA was reverse transcribed, expressed TCRB transcripts were what got sequenced. The repertoire was sequenced with immunoSEQ multiplex PCR; TCRdb's copy has only in-frame clones and lacks some. The sample includes roughly 47,000 clones, roughly 48% of them seen just once. As concerns this clone: What it binds is not known.

The sequence was obtained from a man aged 30 to 39 with type 1 diabetes. The sample comprised stem cell memory CD4+ T cells from blood.

CDR3 in DNA: TGTGCCAGCAGCCCCGAGAATGGGGCCACAACTTTCTTT. Protein sequence: CASSPENGATTFF. The chain has TRBV5-6 and TRBJ1-1; tentatively, D is TRBD1 (5 bases). V lost 4 bases, J lost 12 bases, and 19 bases lay in between. The germline CDR1 and CDR2 sequences are SGHDT and YYEEEE. This CDR3 region has 13 residues.